This TCR beta chain originates from a study of technical replicates of blood from several donors. A single count supports this clone. The method was immunoSEQ multiplex PCR; TCRdb's version includes in-frame clones alone and lacks a portion of them. The profile covers about 94,000 clones, with nearly 97% appearing a single time and 0.2% to 0.25% taken by the ten largest. This receptor was identified in a human donor in good health. Sequencing was performed on T cells isolated from PBMCs.

For the CDR3, the DNA is TGTGCCAGCAGTCACAAACGCGCAGGGTTAGAGACCCAGTACTTC. The encoded protein is CASSHKRAGLETQYF. This sequence joins TRBV7-9 and TRBJ2-5, with TRBD1 as a possible D gene (5 bases). This CDR3 contains 15 residues. Looked up from germline, CDR1 is SEHNR and CDR2 is FQNEAQ (reference sequence). The ends were cut back, 6 bases at V and 4 bases at J, with 18 bases in the middle.